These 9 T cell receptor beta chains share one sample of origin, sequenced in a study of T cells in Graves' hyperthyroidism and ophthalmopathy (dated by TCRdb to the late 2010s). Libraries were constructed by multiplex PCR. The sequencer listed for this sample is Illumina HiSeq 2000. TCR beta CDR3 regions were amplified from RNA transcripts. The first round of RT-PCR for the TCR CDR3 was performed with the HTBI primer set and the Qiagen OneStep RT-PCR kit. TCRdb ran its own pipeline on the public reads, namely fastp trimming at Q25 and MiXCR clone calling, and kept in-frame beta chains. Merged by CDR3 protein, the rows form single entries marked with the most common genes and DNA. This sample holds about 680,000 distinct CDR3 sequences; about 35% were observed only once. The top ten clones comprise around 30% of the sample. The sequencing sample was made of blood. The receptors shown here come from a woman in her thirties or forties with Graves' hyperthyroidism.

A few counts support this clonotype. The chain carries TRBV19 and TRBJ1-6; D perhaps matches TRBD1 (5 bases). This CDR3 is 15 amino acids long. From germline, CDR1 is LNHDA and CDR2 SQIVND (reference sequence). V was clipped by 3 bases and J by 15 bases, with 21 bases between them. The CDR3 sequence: CASSIGQGGRGLLHF. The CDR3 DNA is TGTGCCAGTAGTATTGGGCAGGGAGGACGTGGGCTCCTCCACTTT.

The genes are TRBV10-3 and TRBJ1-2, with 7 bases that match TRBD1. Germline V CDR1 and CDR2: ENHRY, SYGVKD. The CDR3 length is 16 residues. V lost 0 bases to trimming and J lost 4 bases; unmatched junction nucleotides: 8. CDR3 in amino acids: CAISESRGGTSYGYTF. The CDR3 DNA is TGTGCCATCAGTGAGTCGAGAGGGGGCACATCCTATGGCTACACCTTC.

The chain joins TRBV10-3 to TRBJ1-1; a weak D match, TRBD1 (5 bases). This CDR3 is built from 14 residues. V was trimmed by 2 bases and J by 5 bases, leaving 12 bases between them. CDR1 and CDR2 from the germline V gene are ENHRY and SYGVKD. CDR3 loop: CAISEIREETEAFF. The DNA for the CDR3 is TGTGCCATCAGTGAGATCAGGGAGGAGACTGAAGCTTTCTTT.

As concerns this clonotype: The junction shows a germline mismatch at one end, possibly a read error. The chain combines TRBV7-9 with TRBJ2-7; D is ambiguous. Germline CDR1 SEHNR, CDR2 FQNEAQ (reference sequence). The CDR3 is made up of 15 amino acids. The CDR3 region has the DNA TGCGCCAGCAGCCAAGAGATCGGGTCCACCTACGAGCAGTACTTC. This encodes CASSQEIGSTYEQYF.

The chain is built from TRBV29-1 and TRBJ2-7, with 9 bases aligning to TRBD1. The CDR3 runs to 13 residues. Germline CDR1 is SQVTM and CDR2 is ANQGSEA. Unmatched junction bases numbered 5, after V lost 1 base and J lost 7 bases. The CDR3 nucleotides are TGCAGCGTTGAAGGGACAGGGGTGGGTGAGCAGTACTTC. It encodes CSVEGTGVGEQYF.

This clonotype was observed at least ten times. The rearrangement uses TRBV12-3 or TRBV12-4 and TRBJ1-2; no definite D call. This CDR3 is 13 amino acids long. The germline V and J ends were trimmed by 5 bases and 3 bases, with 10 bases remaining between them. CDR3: CASSTDGYYGYTF. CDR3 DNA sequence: TGTGCCAGCAGTACGGACGGCTACTATGGCTACACCTTC.

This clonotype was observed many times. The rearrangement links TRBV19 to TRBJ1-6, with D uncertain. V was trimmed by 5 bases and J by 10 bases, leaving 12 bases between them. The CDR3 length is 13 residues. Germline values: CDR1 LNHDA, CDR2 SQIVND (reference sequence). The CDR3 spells CASSPAEKSPLHF. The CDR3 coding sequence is TGTGCCAGTAGTCCCGCGGAAAAATCACCCCTCCACTTT.

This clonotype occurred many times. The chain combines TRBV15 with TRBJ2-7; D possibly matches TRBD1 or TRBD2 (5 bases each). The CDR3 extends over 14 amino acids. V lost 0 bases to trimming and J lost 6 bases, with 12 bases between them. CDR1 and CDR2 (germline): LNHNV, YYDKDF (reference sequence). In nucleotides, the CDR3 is TGTGCCACCAGCAGAGACAATCATGGGGGCGAGCAGTACTTC. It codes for CATSRDNHGGEQYF.

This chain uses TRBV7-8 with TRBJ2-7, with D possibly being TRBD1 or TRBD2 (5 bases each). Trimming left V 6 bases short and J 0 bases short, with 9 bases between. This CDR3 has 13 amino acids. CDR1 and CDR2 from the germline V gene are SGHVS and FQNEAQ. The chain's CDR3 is CASRGESSYEQYF. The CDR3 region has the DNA TGTGCCAGCAGAGGGGAGAGCTCCTACGAGCAGTACTTC.